This T cell receptor (beta chain) came from a study of OX40 agonist ivuxolimab in advanced cancers. Study background: The patients' treatment was ivuxolimab, an agonistic anti-OX40 (CD134) antibody. Dosing consisted of intravenous ivuxolimab at 0.01 to 10 mg/kg every 2 weeks. The study enrolled dose-escalation patients with hepatocellular carcinoma, melanoma, renal cell or head and neck cancer.

Study-level results: CD8+ T cells showed, on average, more clonal expansion than CD4+ cells.

Germline CDR1 is MNHEY and CDR2 is SVGAGI. The CDR3 covers 15 residues. V was clipped by 6 bases and J by 2 bases; unmatched bases: 9. Repertoires were generated with immunoSEQ multiplex PCR, while TCRdb's copy carries only in-frame clones and drops some. The repertoire includes about 77,000 clones, 90% of them detected once, and approximately 1.8% sits in the top ten. On this clone: Its antigen remains unidentified.

The specimen comprised CD4+ or CD8+ T cells sorted from blood, sampled in a trial of the OX40 agonist ivuxolimab. This chain uses TRBV6-5 with TRBJ1-1; 7 bases match TRBD1. The receptor's source is an adult with an advanced solid tumor such as melanoma, head and neck, liver or kidney cancer. For the CDR3, the DNA is TGTGCCAGCAGGAGGACCGGGACAGACAACACTGAAGCTTTCTTT. Translated: CASRRTGTDNTEAFF.